The 4 T cell receptor beta chains given below trace back to one sample, sequenced in a study of vaccination effects on CD4 cells after COVID-19. No antigen is known for these receptors. Repertoires were generated with immunoSEQ multiplex PCR, while TCRdb's copy carries only in-frame clones and drops some. The sample lists tens of thousands of clones, about two thirds occurring once. Viral peptide pool expansion of antigen-specific CD4+ T cells preceded sequencing in the ViraFEST assay. Following 10 days of culture, CD4+ T cells were isolated. Specimen: CD4+ T cells from PBMCs cultured with HCoV-229E spike peptides, collected before COVID-19 vaccination. Source of these receptors: a human donor who received a COVID-19 vaccine.

This clone has just a few counts. The chain employs TRBV9 and TRBJ2-2, with D perhaps given as TRBD1 or TRBD2 (5 bases each). Between the trimmed V and J ends, which lost 0 bases and 6 bases, there was a span of 15 bases. The V gene's germline CDR1 is SGDLS and CDR2 YYNGEE. This CDR3 is built from 16 residues. The CDR3 sequence is CASSVAPSGQPGELFF. CDR3 nucleotides: TGTGCCAGCAGCGTAGCTCCCAGCGGACAACCCGGGGAGCTGTTTTTT.

This chain joins TRBV6-5 and TRBJ2-7; TRBD2 agrees at 10 bases. The germline gives CDR1 MNHEY, CDR2 SVGAGI. The CDR3 contains 14 residues. The trim removed 5 bases at V and 0 bases at J, leaving 1 base unmatched. CDR3 sequence reads: CASSSGGGSYEQYF. The CDR3 DNA reads as TGTGCCAGCAGTAGCGGGGGGGGCTCCTACGAGCAGTACTTC.

V is TRBV2 and J is TRBJ2-7, with 10 bases matching TRBD1. CDR3 length: 14 amino acids. After removal of 5 bases from V and 6 bases from J, the junction contained 7 bases not matched to a gene. The germline CDR1 and CDR2 sequences are SNHLY and FYNNEI. CDR3 DNA sequence: TGTGCCAGCAGTCCGCTGGACAGGGGGGGCGAGCAGTACTTC. Amino acids: CASSPLDRGGEQYF.

The chain employs TRBV2 and TRBJ1-1; 10 nucleotides line up with TRBD1. There are 14 residues in the CDR3. With V trimmed by 7 bases and J by 7 bases, 9 bases remained unmatched. CDR1 SNHLY and CDR2 FYNNEI come from the germline V gene. CDR3 DNA sequence: TGTGCCAGCATTCGGGACAGGGGCTCCGATGAAGCTTTCTTT. Amino acid sequence: CASIRDRGSDEAFF.